Reported below is one T cell receptor beta chain. As yet, its antigen is unknown. This sample is drawn from a study of cytomegalovirus exposure and HLA in healthy donors. In the study overall: Earlier sequencing of some 170 million T cells yielded approximately 120 million unique TCR beta sequences. Points from the study as a whole: The study carried out a later analysis of TCR beta sequences. It associated 15,000 to 20,000 of them with specific HLA alleles at a false discovery rate of 0.05.

This CDR3 comprises 14 residues. The V and J ends lost 7 bases and 1 base, in that order; junction bases with no gene match: 5. Germline V gene sequence: CDR1 MNHNY, CDR2 SVGAGI (reference sequence). Use of 60 Vbeta and 13 Jbeta primers characterized the PCR. Measured with immunoSEQ multiplex PCR; TCRdb has only the in-frame clones, and not every one. The data hold tens of thousands of clones, with 55% to 75% observed a single time. The sequencing input was PBMCs. This sequence joins TRBV6-6 and TRBJ2-5, with 8 bases aligning to TRBD2. The TCR comes from a middle-aged woman in good health and CMV-seropositive. CDR3 bases: TGTGCCAGCAAGCCCGGGGGGGTCCAAGAGACCCAGTACTTC. As protein: CASKPGGVQETQYF.